This is a list of T cell receptor beta chains from one sample in a study of metastatic and nonmetastatic thyroid tumors. TCRdb re-clonotyped the PCR reads through MiXCR. The sample lists about 33,000 clones, roughly a tenth occurring once. Sequenced input: blood. The receptors originated from a female donor with papillary thyroid cancer or a benign thyroid nodule (not recorded which). Some clones in this sample may be carry-over from other donors' samples. Each CDR3 is given with its conserved first and last residue. Each record gives: J gene, V gene, D gene, clone size, CDR3 DNA, CDR3 protein. The D gene is left open where the match is weak. The size field is filled for only some rows; it gives once, few, many or a size class.

J: TRBJ1-2
V: TRBV7-9
D: .
size: once
DNA: TGTGCCAGCAGCTTAGCGGCACACCGAGATGGGTGCTACACCTTC
CDR3: CASSLAAHRDGCYTF

J: TRBJ2-5
V: TRBV7-7
D: .
size: .
DNA: TGTGCCAGCAGCTTTGGGCAGGGCGGCGAGACCCAGTACTTC
CDR3: CASSFGQGGETQYF

J: TRBJ1-2
V: TRBV12-3/TRBV12-4
D: .
size: few
DNA: TGTGCCAGCAGAGCTACTGGGGAAAGGGGCTACACCTTC
CDR3: CASRATGERGYTF

J: TRBJ2-1
V: TRBV11-2
D: .
size: once
DNA: TGTGCCAGCAGCTTATTTAGCACAGAAGTCTACTATGAGCAGTTCTTC
CDR3: CASSLFSTEVYYEQFF

J: TRBJ1-1
V: TRBV18
D: .
size: .
DNA: TGTGCCAGCTCACCGGTTTGGGGGTTGAACACTGAAGCTTTCTTT
CDR3: CASSPVWGLNTEAFF

J: TRBJ1-2
V: TRBV7-2
D: TRBD1
size: many
DNA: TGTGCCAGCAGCTTAGCGGGGACAGGGGGTAACTATGGCTACACCTTC
CDR3: CASSLAGTGGNYGYTF

J: TRBJ2-3
V: TRBV6-1
D: TRBD2
size: many
DNA: TGTGCCAGCAGTGAACTGGGGGACTATTTCACAGATACGCAGTATTTT
CDR3: CASSELGDYFTDTQYF

J: TRBJ2-1
V: TRBV6-1
D: TRBD2
size: many
DNA: TGTGCCAGCATTCGGACTAGCGCGAGCTCCTACAATGAGCAGCTCTTC
CDR3: CASIRTSASSYNEQLF

J: TRBJ2-7
V: TRBV30
D: TRBD1
size: many
DNA: TGTGCCAGCGAGGGACAGGGGTCCTACGAGCAGTACTTC
CDR3: CASEGQGSYEQYF

J: TRBJ2-1
V: TRBV7-2
D: .
size: .
DNA: TGTGCCAGCAGCTTAGCAACGGGAGCCCTCGATGAGCAGTTCTTC
CDR3: CASSLATGALDEQFF

J: TRBJ2-3
V: TRBV2
D: TRBD2
size: .
DNA: TGTGCCAGCAGTCTTAGCGGGGGCAATACGCAGTATTTT
CDR3: CASSLSGGNTQYF

J: TRBJ1-2
V: TRBV19
D: .
size: many
DNA: TGTGCCAGTAGTTACGAGGGGCCTAACTATGGCTACACCTTC
CDR3: CASSYEGPNYGYTF

J: TRBJ2-6
V: TRBV5-4
D: .
size: .
DNA: TGTGCCAGCAGCTTGGTTCGGCAGAGCACCCCTGGGGCCAACGTCCTGACTTTC
CDR3: CASSLVRQSTPGANVLTF

J: TRBJ2-1
V: TRBV12-3/TRBV12-4
D: TRBD2
size: many
DNA: TGTGCCAGCATCCGGGGGGAGTGGTCTGAGCAGTTCTTC
CDR3: CASIRGEWSEQFF

J: TRBJ2-3
V: TRBV7-2
D: .
size: .
DNA: TGTGCCAGCAGCTTAGGGCCCCGGGGGAAAGATACGCAGTATTTT
CDR3: CASSLGPRGKDTQYF

J: TRBJ2-1
V: TRBV20-1
D: TRBD2
size: many
DNA: TGCAGTGCGGCTCCCGGGGGGGGGACCGGGAATGAGCAGTTCTTC
CDR3: CSAAPGGGTGNEQFF

J: TRBJ2-5
V: TRBV27
D: TRBD2
size: .
DNA: TGTGCCAGCAGTTTGCGCGGGAGTGGTAGTTTGGGAGAGACCCAGTACTTC
CDR3: CASSLRGSGSLGETQYF

J: TRBJ1-2
V: TRBV3-1
D: .
size: .
DNA: TGTGCCAGCAGTAGAGCGGACCCGGGACAAGGGGCGGACTATGGCTACACCTTC
CDR3: CASSRADPGQGADYGYTF

J: TRBJ2-1
V: TRBV6-2/TRBV6-3
D: .
size: few
DNA: TGTGCCAGCAGCTATAGCGGTAGGATCTCCTACAATGAGCAGTTCTTC
CDR3: CASSYSGRISYNEQFF

J: TRBJ2-3
V: TRBV7-3
D: TRBD1
size: many
DNA: TGTGCCAGCAGCTTCTATACAGGGGCCACAGATACGCAGTATTTT
CDR3: CASSFYTGATDTQYF

J: TRBJ2-3
V: TRBV5-1
D: TRBD1
size: many
DNA: TGCGCCAGCAGCTTGATCGGACAGGGAAACACAGATACGCAGTATTTT
CDR3: CASSLIGQGNTDTQYF

J: TRBJ2-7
V: TRBV5-8
D: .
size: many
DNA: TGTGCCAGCAGCTTAGTCGGTTACGAGCAGTACTTC
CDR3: CASSLVGYEQYF

J: TRBJ1-3
V: TRBV12-3/TRBV12-4
D: TRBD1
size: many
DNA: TGTGCCAGCAGTCTAGGACAGGGGGCAGCAACCACCATATATTTT
CDR3: CASSLGQGAATTIYF

J: TRBJ2-1
V: TRBV7-2
D: .
size: many
DNA: TGTGCCAGCAGCTTAGCACTAGCCTACAATGAGCAGTTCTTC
CDR3: CASSLALAYNEQFF

J: TRBJ2-5
V: TRBV7-2
D: .
size: many
DNA: TGTGCCAGCAGACCTGGCTCCCAAGAGACCCAGTACTTC
CDR3: CASRPGSQETQYF

J: TRBJ2-5
V: TRBV5-1
D: TRBD2
size: many
DNA: TGCGCCAGCAGCATCGCCGGGACTAGCGGGTATACGCCCCAGTACTTC
CDR3: CASSIAGTSGYTPQYF

J: TRBJ2-5
V: TRBV7-2
D: .
size: .
DNA: TGTGCCAGCAGCTTAGGGGCAGGGCCGGAGACCCAGTACTTC
CDR3: CASSLGAGPETQYF

J: TRBJ2-1
V: TRBV6-2/TRBV6-3
D: .
size: .
DNA: TGTGCCTGGGGCCTCTTAAATGAGCAGTTCTTC
CDR3: CAWGLLNEQFF

J: TRBJ2-7
V: TRBV6-1
D: TRBD1
size: many
DNA: TGTGCCAGCAGGGCACAGGGGGCGGGTACCTACGAGCAGTACTTC
CDR3: CASRAQGAGTYEQYF

J: TRBJ1-2
V: TRBV5-1
D: TRBD1
size: many
DNA: TGCGCCAGCAGCTTGGGACAGGGGGCGAGGTACTATGGCTACACCTTC
CDR3: CASSLGQGARYYGYTF

J: TRBJ2-3
V: TRBV7-2
D: .
size: many
DNA: TGTGCCAGCAGCCCAGACAGAGATACGCAGTATTTT
CDR3: CASSPDRDTQYF

J: TRBJ2-7
V: TRBV20-1
D: TRBD2
size: .
DNA: TGCAGTGCTAGAGGGGCCAGCGGGGCCACCTACGAGCAGTACTTC
CDR3: CSARGASGATYEQYF

J: TRBJ2-3
V: TRBV9
D: .
size: many
DNA: TGTGCCAGCAGCCATGAGGGAACAGGCACAGATACGCAGTATTTT
CDR3: CASSHEGTGTDTQYF

J: TRBJ1-6
V: TRBV6-1
D: .
size: many
DNA: TGTGCCAGCAGTGACTGGCCGAATTCACCCCTCCACTTT
CDR3: CASSDWPNSPLHF

J: TRBJ2-3
V: TRBV5-1
D: .
size: .
DNA: TGCGCCAGCAGCTTGGAACAGGCGGCCCGCACAGATACGCAGTATTTT
CDR3: CASSLEQAARTDTQYF

J: TRBJ1-2
V: TRBV19
D: .
size: many
DNA: TGTGCCAGTAGTTCGCTTGGCAGACTTTATGGCTACACCTTC
CDR3: CASSSLGRLYGYTF

J: TRBJ2-5
V: TRBV18
D: .
size: many
DNA: TGTGCCAGCTCCCCCCGGGGGTTAGGGCCAGAAGGAGAGACCCAGTACTTC
CDR3: CASSPRGLGPEGETQYF

J: TRBJ2-3
V: TRBV29-1
D: TRBD2
size: many
DNA: TGCAGCGTTGCTTGGCTAGCGGTCACAGATACGCAGTATTTT
CDR3: CSVAWLAVTDTQYF

J: TRBJ2-7
V: TRBV9
D: .
size: many
DNA: TGTGCCAGCAGCGTTGGGTCGGGAGTCTACGAGCAGTACTTC
CDR3: CASSVGSGVYEQYF

J: TRBJ2-3
V: TRBV5-5
D: .
size: many
DNA: TGTGCCAGCAGCCCGGACTATACAGATACGCAGTATTTT
CDR3: CASSPDYTDTQYF

J: TRBJ2-1
V: TRBV6-5
D: .
size: .
DNA: TGTGCCAGCAGTTATTACGGACTCTATAATGAGCAGTTCTTC
CDR3: CASSYYGLYNEQFF

J: TRBJ1-1
V: TRBV11-2
D: TRBD1
size: .
DNA: TGTGCCAGCAGCCCGTGGGACAGGGGGCAAGAGACTGAAGCTTTCTTT
CDR3: CASSPWDRGQETEAFF